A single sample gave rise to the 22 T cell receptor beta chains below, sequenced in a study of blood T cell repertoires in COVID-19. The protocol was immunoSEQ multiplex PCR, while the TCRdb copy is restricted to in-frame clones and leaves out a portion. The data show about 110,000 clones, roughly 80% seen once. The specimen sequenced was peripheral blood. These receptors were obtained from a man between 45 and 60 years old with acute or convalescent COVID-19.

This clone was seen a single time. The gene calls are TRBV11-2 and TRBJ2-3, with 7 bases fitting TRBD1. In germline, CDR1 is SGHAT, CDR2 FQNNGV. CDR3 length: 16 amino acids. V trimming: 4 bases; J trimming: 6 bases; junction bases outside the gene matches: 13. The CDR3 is CASSSPVRGLGDTQYF. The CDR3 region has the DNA TGTGCCAGCAGCTCGCCTGTCAGGGGGTTGGGGGATACGCAGTATTTT.

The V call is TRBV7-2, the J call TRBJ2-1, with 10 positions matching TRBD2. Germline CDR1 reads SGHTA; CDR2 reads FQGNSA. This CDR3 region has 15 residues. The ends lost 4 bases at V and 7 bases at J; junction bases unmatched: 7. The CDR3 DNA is TGTGCCAGCAGCTCGCCTAGCGGGGGCTGGAATGAGCAGTTCTTC. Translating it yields CASSSPSGGWNEQFF.

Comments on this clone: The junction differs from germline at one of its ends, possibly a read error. Written as DNA, the CDR3 is TGCGCCAGCAGCCCTGTGGCAGGGGGCACCGATACGCAGTATTTT. Translation gives CASSPVAGGTDTQYF. The chain recombines TRBV5-1 with TRBJ2-3; 8 positions agree with TRBD1. The length of the CDR3 is 15 residues. Per the germline V gene, CDR1 is SGHRS and CDR2 is YFSETQ.

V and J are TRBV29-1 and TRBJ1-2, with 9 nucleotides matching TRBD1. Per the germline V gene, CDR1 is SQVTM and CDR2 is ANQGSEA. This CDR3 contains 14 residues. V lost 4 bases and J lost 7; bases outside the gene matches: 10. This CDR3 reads CSVARGQGSGGYTF. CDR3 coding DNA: TGCAGCGTTGCAAGGGGACAGGGAAGTGGTGGCTACACCTTC. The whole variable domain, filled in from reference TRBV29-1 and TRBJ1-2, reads SAVISQKPSRDICQRGTSLTIQCQVDSQVTMMFWYRQQPGQSLTLIATANQGSEATYESGFVIDKFPISRPNLTFSTLTVSNMSPEDSSIYLCSVARGQGSGGYTFGSGTRLTVV.

The CDR3 nucleotides are TGCGCCAGCAGCTTGGATAGTAGGAGAGATACGCAGTATTTT. Its protein product is CASSLDSRRDTQYF. This chain uses TRBV5-1 with TRBJ2-3; D gene unclear. The V end lost 0 bases, the J end lost 5 bases, and 10 bases lay between the germline ends. This CDR3 is built from 14 residues. Germline V gene lookup returns CDR1 SGHRS and CDR2 YFSETQ.

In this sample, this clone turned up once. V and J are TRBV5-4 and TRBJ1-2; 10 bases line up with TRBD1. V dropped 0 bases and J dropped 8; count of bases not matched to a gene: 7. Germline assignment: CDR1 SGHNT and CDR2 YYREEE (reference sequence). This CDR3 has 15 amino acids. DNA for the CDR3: TGTGCCAGCAGCTTGGCCGGGACAGGGGCTGCCGGCTACACCTTC. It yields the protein CASSLAGTGAAGYTF.

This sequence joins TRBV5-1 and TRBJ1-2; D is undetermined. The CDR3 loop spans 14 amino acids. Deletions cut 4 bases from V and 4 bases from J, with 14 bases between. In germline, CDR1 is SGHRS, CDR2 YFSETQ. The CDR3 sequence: CASSPNPVSYGYTF. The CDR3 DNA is TGCGCCAGCAGCCCTAACCCCGTATCCTATGGCTACACCTTC.

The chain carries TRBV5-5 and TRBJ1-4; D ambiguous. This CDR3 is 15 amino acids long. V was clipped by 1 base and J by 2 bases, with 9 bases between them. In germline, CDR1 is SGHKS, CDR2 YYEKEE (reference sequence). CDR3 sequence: CASSLLSRTNEKLFF. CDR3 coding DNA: TGTGCCAGCAGCTTGTTGTCACGGACTAATGAAAAACTGTTTTTT.

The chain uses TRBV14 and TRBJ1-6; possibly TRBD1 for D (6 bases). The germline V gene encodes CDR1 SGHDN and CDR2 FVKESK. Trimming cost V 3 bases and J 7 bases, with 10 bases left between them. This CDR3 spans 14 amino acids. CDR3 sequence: CASSQGARNSPLHF. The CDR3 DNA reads TGTGCCAGCAGCCAGGGGGCGAGGAATTCACCCCTCCACTTT.

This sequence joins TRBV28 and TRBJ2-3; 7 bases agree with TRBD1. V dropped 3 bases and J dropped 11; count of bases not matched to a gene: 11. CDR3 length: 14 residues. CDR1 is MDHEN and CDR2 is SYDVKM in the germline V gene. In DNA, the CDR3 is TGTGCCAGCAGTTTCTTCGGGACAGCTAGACTGCAGTATTTT. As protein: CASSFFGTARLQYF.

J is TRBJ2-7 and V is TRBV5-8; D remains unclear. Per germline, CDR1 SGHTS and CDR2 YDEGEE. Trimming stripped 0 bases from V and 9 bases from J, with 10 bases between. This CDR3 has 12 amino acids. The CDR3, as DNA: TGTGCCAGCAGCTTGGCGAAGCGCTCGCAGTACTTC. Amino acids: CASSLAKRSQYF.

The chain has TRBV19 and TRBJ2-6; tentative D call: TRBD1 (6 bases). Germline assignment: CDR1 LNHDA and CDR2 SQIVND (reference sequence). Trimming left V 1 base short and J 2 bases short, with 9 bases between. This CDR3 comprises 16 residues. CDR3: CASSIVRGTGANVLTF. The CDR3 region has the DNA TGTGCCAGTAGTATAGTCAGGGGTACTGGGGCCAACGTCCTGACTTTC.

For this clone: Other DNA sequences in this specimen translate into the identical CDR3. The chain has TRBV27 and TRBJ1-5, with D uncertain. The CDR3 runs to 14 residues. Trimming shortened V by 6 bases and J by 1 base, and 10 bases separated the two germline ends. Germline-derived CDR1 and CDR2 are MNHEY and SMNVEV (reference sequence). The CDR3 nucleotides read TGTGCCAGCAGCCTCAGAGGGAGCAATCAGCCCCAGCATTTT. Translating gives CASSLRGSNQPQHF.

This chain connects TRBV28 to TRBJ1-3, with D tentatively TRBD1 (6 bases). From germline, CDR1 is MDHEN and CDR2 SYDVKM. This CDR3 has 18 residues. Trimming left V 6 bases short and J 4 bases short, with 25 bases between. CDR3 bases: TGTGCCAGCAGCTCACCCCCAGGGGCGACACCGAAGGGAAACACCATATATTTT. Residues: CASSSPPGATPKGNTIYF.

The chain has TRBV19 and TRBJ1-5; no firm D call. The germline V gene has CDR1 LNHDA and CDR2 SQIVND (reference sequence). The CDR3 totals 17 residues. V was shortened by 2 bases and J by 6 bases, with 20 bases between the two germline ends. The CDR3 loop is CASSITAMSLGSQPQHF. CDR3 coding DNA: TGTGCCAGTAGTATAACTGCCATGTCCCTAGGGAGTCAGCCCCAGCATTTT.

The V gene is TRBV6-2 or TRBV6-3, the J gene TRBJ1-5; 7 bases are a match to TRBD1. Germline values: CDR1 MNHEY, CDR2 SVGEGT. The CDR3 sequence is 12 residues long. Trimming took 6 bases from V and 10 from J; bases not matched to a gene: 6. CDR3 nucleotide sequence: TGTGCCAGCAGCCGACAGGGCCCTCCCCAGCATTTT. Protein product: CASSRQGPPQHF.

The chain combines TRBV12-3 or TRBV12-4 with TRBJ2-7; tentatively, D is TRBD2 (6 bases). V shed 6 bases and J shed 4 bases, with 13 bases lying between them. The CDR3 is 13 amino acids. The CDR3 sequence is CASRRDGSYEQYF. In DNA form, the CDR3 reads TGTGCCAGCAGGCGGGACGGGAGTTACGAGCAGTACTTC.

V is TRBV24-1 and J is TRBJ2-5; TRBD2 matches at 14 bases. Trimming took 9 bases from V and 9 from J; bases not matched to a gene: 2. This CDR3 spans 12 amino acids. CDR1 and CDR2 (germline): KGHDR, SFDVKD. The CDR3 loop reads CATATSGGAQYF. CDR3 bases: TGTGCCACCGCGACTAGCGGGGGGGCCCAGTACTTC.

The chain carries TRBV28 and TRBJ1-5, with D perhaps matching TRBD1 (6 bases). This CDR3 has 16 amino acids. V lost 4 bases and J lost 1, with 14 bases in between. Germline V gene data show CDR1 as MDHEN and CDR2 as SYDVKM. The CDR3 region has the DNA TGTGCCAGCAGTTATACGGGACAAGGAAGCAATCAGCCCCAGCATTTT. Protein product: CASSYTGQGSNQPQHF.

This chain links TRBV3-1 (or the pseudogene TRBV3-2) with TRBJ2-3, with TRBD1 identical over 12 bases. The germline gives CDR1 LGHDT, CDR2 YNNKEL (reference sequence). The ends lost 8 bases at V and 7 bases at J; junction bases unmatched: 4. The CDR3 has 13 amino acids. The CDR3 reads CASGTGGANTQYF. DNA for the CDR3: TGTGCCAGCGGGACAGGGGGCGCAAATACGCAGTATTTT.

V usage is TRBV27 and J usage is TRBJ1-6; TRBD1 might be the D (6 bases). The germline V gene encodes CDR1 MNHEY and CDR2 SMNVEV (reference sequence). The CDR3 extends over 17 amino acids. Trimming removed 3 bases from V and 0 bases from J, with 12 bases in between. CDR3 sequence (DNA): TGTGCCAGCAGTTTCAGGACAGCAAGCTCCTATAATTCACCCCTCCACTTT. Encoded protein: CASSFRTASSYNSPLHF.

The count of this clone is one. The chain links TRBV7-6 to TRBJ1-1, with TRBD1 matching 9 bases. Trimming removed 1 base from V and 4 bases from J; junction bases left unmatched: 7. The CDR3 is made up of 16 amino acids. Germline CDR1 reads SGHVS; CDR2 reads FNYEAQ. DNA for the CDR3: TGTGCCAGCAGCTTAGAGGGGGACAGGGTTACCACTGAAGCTTTCTTT. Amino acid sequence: CASSLEGDRVTTEAFF.